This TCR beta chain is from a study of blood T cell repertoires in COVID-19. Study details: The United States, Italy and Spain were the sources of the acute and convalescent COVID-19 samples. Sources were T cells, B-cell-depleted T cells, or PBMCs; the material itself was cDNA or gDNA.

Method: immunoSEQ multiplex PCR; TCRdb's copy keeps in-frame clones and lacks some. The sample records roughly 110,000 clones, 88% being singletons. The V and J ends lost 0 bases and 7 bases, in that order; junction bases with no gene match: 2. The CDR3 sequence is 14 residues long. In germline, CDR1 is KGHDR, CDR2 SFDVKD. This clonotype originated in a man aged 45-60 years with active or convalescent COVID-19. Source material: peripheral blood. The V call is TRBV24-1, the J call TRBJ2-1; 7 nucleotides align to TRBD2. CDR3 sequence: CATSDLGRVNEQFF. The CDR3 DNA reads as TGTGCCACCAGTGATTTGGGGAGGGTTAATGAGCAGTTCTTC.